Below, 3 T cell receptor beta chains from the same sample are listed, as sequenced in a study of blood T cells in healthy people across ages. Next came a second PCR, run for roughly 6 to 11 cycles, which used a sample-barcoded 5' primer along with a J-beta primer mix. TCRdb ran MiXCR on the 5' RACE reads and lists one entry per CDR3 protein. The sample shows approximately 680,000 distinct CDR3 sequences, about a third of them seen only once. Sequenced sample: blood. Receptor source: a woman older than 75 in good health.

The chain is built from TRBV20-1 and TRBJ1-5; unclear D gene. The V gene lost 2 bases and the J gene lost 4 bases, with 6 bases spanning the gap. CDR1 is DFQATT, CDR2 SNEGSKA, per germline (reference sequence). The CDR3 runs to 12 residues. In nucleotides, the CDR3 is TGCAGTGCTAGAATGTCGAATCAGCCCCAGCATTTT. Its translation: CSARMSNQPQHF.

This clonotype is a singleton in its sample. The CDR3 bases are TGTGCCATCAGTGAGTGGGATACGACAGGGTTGGACAATGAGCAGTTCTTC. Residues: CAISEWDTTGLDNEQFF. The chain has TRBV10-3 and TRBJ2-1, with 7 bases lining up with TRBD1. Trimming cost V 1 base and J 5 bases; bases outside gene matches: 11. Germline CDR1 and CDR2: ENHRY and SYGVKD. The CDR3 contains 17 residues.

There are a few counts of this clonotype. Possible read error: a much larger clone is one base away. The gene calls are TRBV4-3 and TRBJ1-4, with D perhaps TRBD1 (5 bases). The CDR3 spans 17 residues. The germline CDR1 and CDR2 sequences are LGHNA and YSLEER. CDR3 sequence reads: CTSSPGLGSGLGEKLFF. The CDR3 DNA reads TGCACCAGCAGCCCAGGGCTGGGTTCGGGGCTCGGGGAAAAACTGTTTTTT.